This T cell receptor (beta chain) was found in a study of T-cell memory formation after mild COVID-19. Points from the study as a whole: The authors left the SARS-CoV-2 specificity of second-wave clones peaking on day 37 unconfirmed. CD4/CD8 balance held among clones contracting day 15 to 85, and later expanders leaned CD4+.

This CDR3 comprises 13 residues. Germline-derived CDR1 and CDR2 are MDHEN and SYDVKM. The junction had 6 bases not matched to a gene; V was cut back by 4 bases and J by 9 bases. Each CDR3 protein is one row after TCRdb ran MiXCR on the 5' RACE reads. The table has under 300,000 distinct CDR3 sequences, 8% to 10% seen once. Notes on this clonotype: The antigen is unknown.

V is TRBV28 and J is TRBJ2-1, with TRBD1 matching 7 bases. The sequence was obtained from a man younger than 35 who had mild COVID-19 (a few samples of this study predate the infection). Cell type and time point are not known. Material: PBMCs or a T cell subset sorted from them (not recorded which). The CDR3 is CASSSPQGREQFF. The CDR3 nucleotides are TGTGCCAGCAGTTCCCCACAGGGGCGTGAGCAGTTCTTC.